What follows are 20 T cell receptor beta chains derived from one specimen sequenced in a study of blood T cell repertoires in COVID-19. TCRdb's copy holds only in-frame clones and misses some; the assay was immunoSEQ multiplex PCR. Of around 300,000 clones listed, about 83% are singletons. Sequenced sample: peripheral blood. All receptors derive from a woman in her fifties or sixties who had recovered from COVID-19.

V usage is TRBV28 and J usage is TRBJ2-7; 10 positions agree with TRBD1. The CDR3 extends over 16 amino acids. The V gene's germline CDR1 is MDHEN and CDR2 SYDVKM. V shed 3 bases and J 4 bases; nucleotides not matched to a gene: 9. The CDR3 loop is CASSFLRRDRGYEQYF. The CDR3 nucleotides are TGTGCCAGCAGTTTCTTACGCCGGGACAGGGGATACGAGCAGTACTTC.

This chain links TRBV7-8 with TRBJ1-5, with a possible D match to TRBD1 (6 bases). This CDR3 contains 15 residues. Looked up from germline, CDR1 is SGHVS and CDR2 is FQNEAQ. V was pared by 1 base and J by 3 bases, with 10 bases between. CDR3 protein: CASSLGGGPNQPQHF. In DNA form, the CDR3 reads TGTGCCAGCAGCTTAGGCGGGGGCCCCAATCAGCCCCAGCATTTT.

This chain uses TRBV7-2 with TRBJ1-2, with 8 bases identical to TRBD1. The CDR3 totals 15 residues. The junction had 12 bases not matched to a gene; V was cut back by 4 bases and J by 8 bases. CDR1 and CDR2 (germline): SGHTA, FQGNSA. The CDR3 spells CASSSQGTGREGYTF. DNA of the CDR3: TGTGCCAGCAGCTCCCAAGGGACAGGCCGGGAGGGCTACACCTTC. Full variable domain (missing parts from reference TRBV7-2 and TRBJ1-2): GAGVSQSPSNKVTEKGKDVELRCDPISGHTALYWYRQSLGQGLEFLIYFQGNSAPDKSGLPSDRFSAERTGGSVSTLTIQRTQQEDSAVYLCASSSQGTGREGYTFGSGTRLTVV.

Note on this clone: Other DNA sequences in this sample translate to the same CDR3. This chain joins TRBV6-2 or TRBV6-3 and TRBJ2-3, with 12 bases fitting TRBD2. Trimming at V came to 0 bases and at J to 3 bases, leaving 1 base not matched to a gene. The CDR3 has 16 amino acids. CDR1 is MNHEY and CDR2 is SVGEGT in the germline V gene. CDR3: CASSYSLAGGTDTQYF. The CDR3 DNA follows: TGTGCCAGCAGTTACTCGCTAGCGGGAGGGACAGATACGCAGTATTTT.

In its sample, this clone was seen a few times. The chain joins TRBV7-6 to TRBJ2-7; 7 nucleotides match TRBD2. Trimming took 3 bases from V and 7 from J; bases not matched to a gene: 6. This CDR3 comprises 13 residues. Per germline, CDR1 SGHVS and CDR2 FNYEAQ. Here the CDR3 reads CASSLTAGGEQYF. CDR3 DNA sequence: TGTGCCAGCAGCTTGACAGCCGGGGGGGAGCAGTACTTC. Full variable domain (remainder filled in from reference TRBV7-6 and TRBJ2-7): GAGVSQSPRYKVTKRGQDVALRCDPISGHVSLYWYRQALGQGPEFLTYFNYEAQQDKSGLPNDRFSAERPEGSISTLTIQRTEQRDSAMYRCASSLTAGGEQYFGPGTRLTVT.

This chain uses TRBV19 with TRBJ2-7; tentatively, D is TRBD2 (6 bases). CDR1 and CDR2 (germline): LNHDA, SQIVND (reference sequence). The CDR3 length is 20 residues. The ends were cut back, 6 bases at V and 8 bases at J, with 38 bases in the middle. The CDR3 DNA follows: TGTGCCAGTAGCCATATCGGGGGTCGCGGAAGACGGCCTACGTTGAGGAAGCAGTACTTC. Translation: CASSHIGGRGRRPTLRKQYF.

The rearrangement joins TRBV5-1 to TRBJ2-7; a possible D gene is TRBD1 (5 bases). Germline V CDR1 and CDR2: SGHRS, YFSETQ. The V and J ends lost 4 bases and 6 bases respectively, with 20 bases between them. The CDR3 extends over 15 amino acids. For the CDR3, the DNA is TGCGCCAGCAGCCCGTCGACAGATCGGCTTGGCGAGCAGTACTTC. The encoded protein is CASSPSTDRLGEQYF.

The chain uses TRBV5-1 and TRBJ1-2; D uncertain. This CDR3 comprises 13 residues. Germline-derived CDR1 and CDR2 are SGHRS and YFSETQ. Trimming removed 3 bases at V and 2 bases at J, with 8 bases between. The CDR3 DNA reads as TGCGCCAGCAGCTCCGGGAAAAACTATGGCTACACCTTC. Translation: CASSSGKNYGYTF.

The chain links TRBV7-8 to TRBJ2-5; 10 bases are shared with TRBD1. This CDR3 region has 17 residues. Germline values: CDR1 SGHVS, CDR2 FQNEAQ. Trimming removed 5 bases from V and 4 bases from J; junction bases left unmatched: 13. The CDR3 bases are TGTGCCAGCAGCCCAGCGGGTGGGACAGGGGTTATAGAGACCCAGTACTTC. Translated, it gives CASSPAGGTGVIETQYF.

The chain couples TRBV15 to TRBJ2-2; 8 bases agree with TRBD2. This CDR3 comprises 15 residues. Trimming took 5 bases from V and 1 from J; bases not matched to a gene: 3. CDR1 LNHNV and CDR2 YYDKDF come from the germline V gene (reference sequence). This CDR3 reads CATSFAGGNTGELFF. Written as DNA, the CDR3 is TGTGCCACCAGCTTTGCGGGGGGGAACACCGGGGAGCTGTTTTTT.

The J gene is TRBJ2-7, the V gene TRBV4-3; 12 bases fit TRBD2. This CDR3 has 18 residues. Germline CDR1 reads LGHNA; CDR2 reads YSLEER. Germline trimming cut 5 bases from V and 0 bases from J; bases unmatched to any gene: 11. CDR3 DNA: TGCGCCAGCAGCAAGAAGGCGACTAGCGGGGGTAACTCCTACGAGCAGTACTTC. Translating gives CASSKKATSGGNSYEQYF.

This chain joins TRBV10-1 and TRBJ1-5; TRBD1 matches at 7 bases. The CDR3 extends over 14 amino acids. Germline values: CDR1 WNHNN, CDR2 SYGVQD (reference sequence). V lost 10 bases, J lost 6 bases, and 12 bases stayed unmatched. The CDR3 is CANKGAKSGQPQHF. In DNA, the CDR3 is TGCGCCAATAAGGGGGCGAAGTCGGGTCAGCCCCAGCATTTT.

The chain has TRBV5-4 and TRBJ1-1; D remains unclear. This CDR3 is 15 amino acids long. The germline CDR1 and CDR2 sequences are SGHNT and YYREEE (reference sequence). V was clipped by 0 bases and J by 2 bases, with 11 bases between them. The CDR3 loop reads CASSLASIPNTEAFF. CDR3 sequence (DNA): TGTGCCAGCAGCTTGGCCAGTATTCCCAACACTGAAGCTTTCTTT.

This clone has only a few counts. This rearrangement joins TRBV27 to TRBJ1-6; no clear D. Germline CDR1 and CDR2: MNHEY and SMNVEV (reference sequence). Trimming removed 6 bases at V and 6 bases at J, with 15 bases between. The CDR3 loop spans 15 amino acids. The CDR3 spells CASSKRQLANSPLHF. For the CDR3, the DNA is TGTGCCAGCAGCAAGAGGCAGCTAGCTAATTCACCCCTCCACTTT.

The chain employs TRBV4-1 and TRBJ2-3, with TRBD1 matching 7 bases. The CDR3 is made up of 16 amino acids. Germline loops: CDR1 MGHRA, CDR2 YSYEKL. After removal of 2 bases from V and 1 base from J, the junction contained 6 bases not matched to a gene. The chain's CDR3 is CASSQIGQARTDTQYF. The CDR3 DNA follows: TGCGCCAGCAGCCAAATAGGACAGGCCCGCACAGATACGCAGTATTTT.

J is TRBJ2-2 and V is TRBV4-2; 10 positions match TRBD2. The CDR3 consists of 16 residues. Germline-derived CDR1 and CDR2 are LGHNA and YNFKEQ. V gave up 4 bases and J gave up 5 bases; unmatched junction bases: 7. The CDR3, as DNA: TGTGCCAGCAGCCGAACGACTAGCGGGCCTACCGGGGAGCTGTTTTTT. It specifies CASSRTTSGPTGELFF.

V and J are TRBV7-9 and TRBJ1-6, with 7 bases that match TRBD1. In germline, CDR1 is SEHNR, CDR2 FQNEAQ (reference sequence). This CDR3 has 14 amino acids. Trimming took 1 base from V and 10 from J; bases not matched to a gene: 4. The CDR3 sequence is CASSLEAGGSPLHF. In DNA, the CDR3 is TGTGCCAGCAGCTTAGAAGCAGGGGGGTCACCCCTCCACTTT.

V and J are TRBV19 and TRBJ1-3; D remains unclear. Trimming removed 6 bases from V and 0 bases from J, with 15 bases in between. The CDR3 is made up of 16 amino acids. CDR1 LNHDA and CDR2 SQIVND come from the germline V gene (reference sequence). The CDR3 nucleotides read TGTGCCAGTAGCTCGGGGAACACTCGCTCTGGAAACACCATATATTTT. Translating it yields CASSSGNTRSGNTIYF. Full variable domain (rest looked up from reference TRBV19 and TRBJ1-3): DGGITQSPKYLFRKEGQNVTLSCEQNLNHDAMYWYRQDPGQGLRLIYYSQIVNDFQKGDIAEGYSVSREKKESFPLTVTSAQKNPTAFYLCASSSGNTRSGNTIYFGEGSWLTVV.

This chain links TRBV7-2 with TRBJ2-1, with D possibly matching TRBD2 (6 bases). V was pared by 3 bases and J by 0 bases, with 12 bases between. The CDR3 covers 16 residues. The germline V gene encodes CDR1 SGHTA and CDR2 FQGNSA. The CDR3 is CASSFLAYDSYNEQFF. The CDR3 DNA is TGTGCCAGCAGCTTCCTAGCGTACGACTCCTACAATGAGCAGTTCTTC.

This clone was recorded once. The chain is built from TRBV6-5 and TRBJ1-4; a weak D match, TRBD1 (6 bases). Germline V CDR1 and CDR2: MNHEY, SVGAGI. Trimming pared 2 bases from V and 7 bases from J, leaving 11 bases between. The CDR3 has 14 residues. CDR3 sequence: CASSYGGPGEKLFF. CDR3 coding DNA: TGTGCCAGCAGTTACGGGGGCCCAGGTGAAAAACTGTTTTTT.